The 22 T cell receptor beta chains below all came from one sample that was sequenced in a study of blood T cell repertoires in COVID-19. This table comes from immunoSEQ multiplex PCR, and its TCRdb copy is limited to in-frame clones, with some not included. This table holds over 200,000 clones, 83% found once. The sample taken for sequencing was peripheral blood. These receptors all stem from a woman between 65 and 79 years old with active or convalescent COVID-19.

This clone was seen a handful of times. V and J are TRBV29-1 and TRBJ1-1; TRBD1 is a possible D gene (5 bases). CDR1 is SQVTM and CDR2 is ANQGSEA in the germline V gene. The CDR3 extends over 13 amino acids. Trimming shortened V by 7 bases and J by 1 base, and 13 bases separated the two germline ends. The CDR3 spells CSARQPQNTEAFF. The CDR3 DNA is TGCAGCGCCCGACAGCCTCAGAACACTGAAGCTTTCTTT.

This chain joins TRBV10-3 and TRBJ1-1; D is ambiguous. The germline gives CDR1 ENHRY, CDR2 SYGVKD. The ends were cut back, 8 bases at V and 6 bases at J, with 7 bases in the middle. The CDR3 spans 10 residues. CDR3 residues: CAIGEPEAFF. The CDR3 coding sequence is TGTGCCATCGGGGAGCCTGAAGCTTTCTTT.

This rearrangement joins TRBV5-1 to TRBJ1-2; 9 nucleotides agree with TRBD1. The J segment lost 2 bases and the V segment lost 4 bases, leaving 6 bases of the junction unmatched. This CDR3 is 15 amino acids long. Germline CDR1 is SGHRS and CDR2 is YFSETQ. The CDR3 here is CASSVLTGGNYGYTF. The CDR3 DNA follows: TGCGCCAGCAGCGTGTTGACAGGGGGAAACTATGGCTACACCTTC. Variable domain in full (rest from reference TRBV5-1 and TRBJ1-2): KAGVTQTPRYLIKTRGQQVTLSCSPISGHRSVSWYQQTPGQGLQFLFEYFSETQRNKGNFPGRFSGRQFSNSRSEMNVSTLELGDSALYLCASSVLTGGNYGYTFGSGTRLTVV.

The genes are TRBV5-1 and TRBJ1-2; maybe TRBD1 (5 bases). Trimming took 6 bases from V and 5 from J, leaving 17 bases between them. Germline V gene sequence: CDR1 SGHRS, CDR2 YFSETQ. This CDR3 has 14 amino acids. CDR3 sequence: CASTSGGTVYGYTF. As DNA, the CDR3 is TGCGCCAGCACCTCCGGAGGGACCGTTTATGGCTACACCTTC. The variable domain in full, completed from reference TRBV5-1 and TRBJ1-2, reads KAGVTQTPRYLIKTRGQQVTLSCSPISGHRSVSWYQQTPGQGLQFLFEYFSETQRNKGNFPGRFSGRQFSNSRSEMNVSTLELGDSALYLCASTSGGTVYGYTFGSGTRLTVV.

The chain uses TRBV19 and TRBJ2-7; TRBD2 agrees at 9 bases. The CDR3 totals 14 residues. Germline V gene lookup returns CDR1 LNHDA and CDR2 SQIVND (reference sequence). V gave up 5 bases and J gave up 7 bases; unmatched junction bases: 9. The CDR3 coding sequence is TGTGCCAGTAGTCGCGGGAGGGCCGTGAGTGAGCAGTACTTC. Its translation is CASSRGRAVSEQYF.

The rearrangement uses TRBV7-3 and TRBJ1-1; TRBD1 is a possible D gene (6 bases). The CDR3 has 16 amino acids. The V gene's germline CDR1 is SGHTA and CDR2 FQGTGA. The V gene lost 1 base and the J gene lost 4 bases, with 16 bases spanning the gap. CDR3 in DNA: TGTGCCAGCAGCTTAAAGGCCGGGGGGGCGACCACTGAAGCTTTCTTT. This gives the protein CASSLKAGGATTEAFF.

This clone occurred a few times. The chain carries TRBV10-3 and TRBJ2-1; D is perhaps TRBD1 (6 bases). The CDR3 length is 16 residues. Trimming shortened V by 0 bases and J by 12 bases, and 21 bases separated the two germline ends. Per germline, CDR1 ENHRY and CDR2 SYGVKD. This chain's CDR3 is CAISESSGQTTMRQFF. The CDR3 nucleotides read TGTGCCATCAGTGAGTCTTCAGGACAGACTACAATGAGGCAGTTCTTC.

This chain connects TRBV19 to TRBJ1-2; a possible D gene is TRBD1 (5 bases). The CDR3 runs to 13 residues. In germline, CDR1 is LNHDA, CDR2 SQIVND (reference sequence). Trimming cost V 2 bases and J 7 bases, with 11 bases left between them. The CDR3 DNA sequence: TGTGCCAGTAGTATACAGGGTTTCAGTGGCTACACCTTC. This translates into CASSIQGFSGYTF.

The chain is built from TRBV5-1 and TRBJ2-7, with TRBD2 identical over 7 bases. This CDR3 has 15 residues. The ends lost 4 bases at V and 2 bases at J; junction bases unmatched: 9. Germline CDR1 reads SGHRS; CDR2 reads YFSETQ. CDR3 protein: CASSMTAGVAYEQYF. The CDR3 DNA follows: TGCGCCAGCAGCATGACGGCGGGGGTCGCCTACGAGCAGTACTTC.

V is TRBV9 and J is TRBJ2-3, with 8 bases fitting TRBD1. CDR3 size: 14 residues. V dropped 7 bases and J dropped 5; count of bases not matched to a gene: 9. In germline, CDR1 is SGDLS, CDR2 YYNGEE. The DNA for the CDR3 is TGTGCCAGCTCGACAGGGGTTGAGGAAGATACGCAGTATTTT. Protein product: CASSTGVEEDTQYF. Together with reference TRBV9 and TRBJ2-3, the CDR3 gives the full variable domain: DSGVTQTPKHLITATGQRVTLRCSPRSGDLSVYWYQQSLDQGLQFLIQYYNGEERAKGNILERFSAQQFPDLHSELNLSSLELGDSALYFCASSTGVEEDTQYFGPGTRLTVL.

This clone occurred a few times. V is TRBV7-2 and J is TRBJ1-3; 11 bases line up with TRBD1. J gave up 2 bases and V 5 bases, and 8 bases lay outside the gene matches. The CDR3 length is 17 residues. CDR1 is SGHTA and CDR2 is FQGNSA in the germline V gene. The CDR3 region has the DNA TGTGCCAGCAGCCCCCTCGGGGGACAGGGGGCTGGAAACACCATATATTTT. It is translated as CASSPLGGQGAGNTIYF.

The chain has TRBV5-1 and TRBJ2-1; no firm D call. CDR3 size: 14 residues. Trimming removed 2 bases from V and 4 bases from J, with 10 bases in between. CDR1 is SGHRS, CDR2 YFSETQ, per germline. CDR3 region: CASSLSHTYNEQFF. The CDR3 region has the DNA TGCGCCAGCAGCTTATCGCACACATACAATGAGCAGTTCTTC. Full variable domain (remainder filled in from reference TRBV5-1 and TRBJ2-1): KAGVTQTPRYLIKTRGQQVTLSCSPISGHRSVSWYQQTPGQGLQFLFEYFSETQRNKGNFPGRFSGRQFSNSRSEMNVSTLELGDSALYLCASSLSHTYNEQFFGPGTRLTVL.

A word on this clone: The same CDR3 is also encoded by other DNA sequences in this sample. This rearrangement joins TRBV5-1 to TRBJ1-1; TRBD1 matches 9 bases. The CDR3 spans 14 residues. CDR1 and CDR2 from the germline V gene are SGHRS and YFSETQ. Losses at the gene ends were 4 bases for V and 1 base for J; bases not matched to a gene: 2. Here the CDR3 DNA reads TGCGCCAGCAGCCTGGACAGGGGGAACACTGAAGCTTTCTTT. It is translated as CASSLDRGNTEAFF.

The table lists this clone with a count of one. The chain uses TRBV28 and TRBJ2-1; 13 positions agree with TRBD2. CDR1 and CDR2 (germline): MDHEN, SYDVKM. CDR3 length: 15 residues. After removal of 5 bases from V and 8 bases from J, the junction contained 6 bases not matched to a gene. CDR3 sequence (DNA): TGTGCCAGCAGTCCAGGACTAGCGGGAGCCCATGAGCAGTTCTTC. This translates into CASSPGLAGAHEQFF.

The chain couples TRBV5-6 to TRBJ1-6; D gene ambiguous. CDR1 is SGHDT, CDR2 YYEEEE, per germline. The CDR3 totals 14 residues. V lost 1 base and J 5 bases, leaving 7 bases between the germline ends. The CDR3 nucleotides read TGTGCCAGCAGCTTGACGGGGAATAATTCACCCCTCCACTTT. Protein sequence: CASSLTGNNSPLHF. The whole variable domain, remainder taken from reference TRBV5-6 and TRBJ1-6, is DAGVTQSPTHLIKTRGQQVTLRCSPKSGHDTVSWYQQALGQGPQFIFQYYEEEERQRGNFPDRFSGHQFPNYSSELNVNALLLGDSALYLCASSLTGNNSPLHFGNGTRLTVT.

This clone showed up just a few times. The V gene is TRBV30, the J gene TRBJ2-7; TRBD1 matches 7 bases. CDR3 length equals 11 residues. Germline CDR1 reads GTSNPN; CDR2 reads SVGIG (reference sequence). J was trimmed by 13 bases and V by 0 bases; bases with no gene match: 6. CDR3 loop: CAWSVLGTVYF. The DNA for the CDR3 is TGTGCCTGGAGTGTACTGGGGACAGTATACTTC.

This chain joins TRBV28 and TRBJ1-2; 10 positions agree with TRBD1. CDR3 length: 15 residues. J was trimmed by 4 bases and V by 5 bases; bases with no gene match: 7. CDR1 is MDHEN, CDR2 SYDVKM, per germline. CDR3 DNA sequence: TGTGCCAGCAGTGGGGGACAGGGGATCCTCTATGGCTACACCTTC. Its protein is CASSGGQGILYGYTF.

This rearrangement joins TRBV13 to TRBJ1-1; the match to TRBD1 covers 7 bases. Trimming removed 3 bases from V and 1 base from J; junction bases left unmatched: 2. Per germline, CDR1 PRHDT and CDR2 FYEKMQ (reference sequence). This CDR3 comprises 14 residues. CDR3 sequence reads: CASSLDRRNTEAFF. The CDR3, as DNA: TGTGCCAGCAGCTTGGACAGGAGGAACACTGAAGCTTTCTTT.

The chain links TRBV7-2 to TRBJ2-6; D not resolved. CDR3 length: 16 amino acids. V was trimmed by 5 bases and J by 0 bases, leaving 11 bases between them. Germline V gives CDR1 SGHTA, CDR2 FQGNSA. Here the CDR3 reads CASSPASNSGANVLTF. CDR3 bases: TGTGCCAGCAGCCCCGCTAGTAACTCTGGGGCCAACGTCCTGACTTTC.

The J gene is TRBJ1-2, the V gene TRBV11-2; D gene unclear. This CDR3 is 18 amino acids long. Trimming took 4 bases from V and 0 from J, leaving 21 bases between them. Germline CDR1 is SGHAT and CDR2 is FQNNGV. The CDR3 DNA follows: TGTGCCAGCAGCTCCAATATCGGGAGTAGGTGGACTAACTATGGCTACACCTTC. Its translation: CASSSNIGSRWTNYGYTF.

The V call is TRBV4-3, the J call TRBJ1-4; 9 bases align to TRBD1. The CDR3 spans 15 residues. The germline gives CDR1 LGHNA, CDR2 YSLEER. J gave up 7 bases and V 2 bases, and 5 bases lay outside the gene matches. The CDR3 protein is CASSQTGTGPEKLFF. The CDR3 bases are TGCGCCAGCAGCCAAACCGGGACAGGGCCTGAAAAACTGTTTTTT.

The rearrangement uses TRBV4-2 and TRBJ1-5; D unresolved. CDR3 size: 15 residues. The germline V gene encodes CDR1 LGHNA and CDR2 YNFKEQ. Trimming took 0 bases from V and 2 from J, leaving 8 bases between them. CDR3 bases: TGTGCCAGCAGCCAAGATTTGGCAGGCAATCAGCCCCAGCATTTT. Translating it yields CASSQDLAGNQPQHF.